Below, 4 T cell receptor beta chains from the same sample are listed, as sequenced in a study of blood T cell repertoires in COVID-19. Measured with immunoSEQ multiplex PCR; TCRdb has only the in-frame clones, and not every one. The profile covers 110,000 or so clones, with roughly 76% appearing a single time and roughly 9.4% taken by the ten largest. Sample: peripheral blood. The receptors stem from a woman between 65 and 79 years old with acute or convalescent COVID-19.

V gene TRBV19 combines with J gene TRBJ2-1; D possibly corresponds to TRBD2 (7 bases). Trimming pared 6 bases from V and 7 bases from J, leaving 16 bases between. The germline V gene encodes CDR1 LNHDA and CDR2 SQIVND (reference sequence). The CDR3 sequence is 14 residues long. CDR3 sequence reads: CASRPAGGANEQFF. CDR3 coding DNA: TGTGCCAGTAGGCCGGCTGGGGGGGCGAATGAGCAGTTCTTC.

The chain combines TRBV28 with TRBJ2-2, with TRBD1 identical over 7 bases. The CDR3 loop spans 15 amino acids. Germline assignment: CDR1 MDHEN and CDR2 SYDVKM. J lost 5 bases, V lost 5 bases, and 8 bases had no gene match. The CDR3 protein is CASSDRDRGTGELFF. The CDR3 DNA reads as TGTGCCAGCAGTGACCGGGACAGAGGTACCGGGGAGCTGTTTTTT.

This chain connects TRBV7-8 to TRBJ1-3; the D gene is possibly TRBD1 (5 bases). The germline V gene encodes CDR1 SGHVS and CDR2 FQNEAQ. Trimming removed 5 bases from V and 1 base from J, with 18 bases in between. CDR3 length: 17 amino acids. The DNA of the CDR3 is TGTGCCAGCAGCGAATGGGTCGCAGGGTTATCTGGAAACACCATATATTTT. Translated, it gives CASSEWVAGLSGNTIYF.

V and J are TRBV7-5 and TRBJ2-5; the table's D call TRBD1 went unverified against the DNA. TRBV7-5 has pseudogene status. CDR3 length equals 14 residues. CDR3 coding DNA: TGTGTCAGAAGCTTTAGTGGGGCCCTAGAGACCCAGTACTTC. Amino acid sequence: CVRSFSGALETQYF.